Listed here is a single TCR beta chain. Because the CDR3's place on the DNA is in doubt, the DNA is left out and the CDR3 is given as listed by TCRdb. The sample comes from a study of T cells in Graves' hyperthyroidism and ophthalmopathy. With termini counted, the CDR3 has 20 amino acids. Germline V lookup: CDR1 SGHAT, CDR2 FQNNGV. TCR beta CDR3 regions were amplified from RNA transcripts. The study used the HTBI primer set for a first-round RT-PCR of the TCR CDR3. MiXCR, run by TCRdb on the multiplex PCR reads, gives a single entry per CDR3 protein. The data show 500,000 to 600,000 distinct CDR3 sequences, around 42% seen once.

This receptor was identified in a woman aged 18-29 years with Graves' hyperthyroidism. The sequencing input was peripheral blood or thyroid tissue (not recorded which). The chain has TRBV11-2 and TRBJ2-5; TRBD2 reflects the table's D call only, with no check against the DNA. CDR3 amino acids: CASSFYICSAPRDQQETQYF.